These 15 T cell receptor beta chains originate from one sample sequenced in a study of blood T cells in healthy people across ages. A sample-barcoded 5' primer and a J-beta primer mix were used in a second PCR of about 7 to 12 cycles. TCRdb reanalysed the 5' RACE reads using MiXCR and keeps one entry per CDR3 protein. Of about 1.6 million distinct CDR3 sequences listed, roughly 32% are singletons. The sequenced material came from blood. The receptors derive from a woman aged 25 to 45 in good health.

The J gene is TRBJ1-2, the V gene TRBV29-1; D is perhaps TRBD1 (6 bases). CDR3 size: 16 residues. The V end lost 7 bases, the J end lost 8 bases, and 29 bases lay between the germline ends. CDR1 and CDR2 from the germline V gene are SQVTM and ANQGSEA. The CDR3 DNA sequence: TGCAGCGGTGGTCCCTTGGACAGCTTACTTTCTATGGGCTACACCTTC. This encodes CSGGPLDSLLSMGYTF.

This clonotype was recorded a few times. The chain recombines TRBV20-1 with TRBJ1-2, with 8 bases that match TRBD1. After removal of 4 bases from V and 3 bases from J, the junction contained 4 bases not matched to a gene. CDR1 DFQATT and CDR2 SNEGSKA come from the germline V gene (reference sequence). This CDR3 comprises 13 residues. Written as DNA, the CDR3 is TGCAGTGCTAACAGGGGGTTGGACTATGGCTACACCTTC. Translated: CSANRGLDYGYTF.

This clonotype was counted between two and nine times. The chain uses TRBV29-1 and TRBJ2-3, with TRBD2 matching 9 bases. Trimming at V came to 7 bases and at J to 1 base, leaving 6 bases not matched to a gene. CDR1 and CDR2 (germline): SQVTM, ANQGSEA. The CDR3 sequence is 14 residues long. The CDR3 DNA is TGCAGCGCTACCCTAGCGGGACGCACAGATACGCAGTATTTT. Its translation is CSATLAGRTDTQYF.

This clonotype was seen a single time. The J gene is TRBJ2-2, the V gene TRBV7-2; D gene unclear. Germline V gene lookup returns CDR1 SGHTA and CDR2 FQGNSA. There are 15 residues in the CDR3. V was cut by 4 bases and J by 2 bases, with 11 bases left in between. The CDR3 coding sequence is TGTGCCAGCAGCTCCCGAAAGGGAAACACCGGGGAGCTGTTTTTT. This codes for CASSSRKGNTGELFF.

The chain combines TRBV5-1 with TRBJ2-5, with D uncertain. Germline V gene lookup returns CDR1 SGHRS and CDR2 YFSETQ. Trimming removed 0 bases at V and 5 bases at J, with 11 bases between. CDR3 size: 14 residues. The CDR3 nucleotides are TGCGCCAGCAGCTTGGCCAACCCCCGGGAGACCCAGTACTTC. Translation: CASSLANPRETQYF.

The rearrangement links TRBV18 to TRBJ2-6; D is ambiguous. The CDR3 loop spans 16 amino acids. The ends were cut back, 2 bases at V and 0 bases at J, with 8 bases in the middle. Germline-derived CDR1 and CDR2 are KGHSH and LQKENI. The CDR3 DNA reads TGTGCCAGCTCACCAGCGGCGAGCTCTGGGGCCAACGTCCTGACTTTC. Translation: CASSPAASSGANVLTF.

This clonotype was seen a few times. This chain joins TRBV6-1 and TRBJ2-2, with D possibly being TRBD1 (6 bases). CDR1 is MNHNS, CDR2 SASEGT, per germline. V was pared by 4 bases and J by 4 bases, with 10 bases between. The CDR3 sequence is 14 residues long. The CDR3 coding sequence is TGTGCCAGCAGTGCAACAGGGAGCACCGGGGAGCTGTTTTTT. Translated: CASSATGSTGELFF.

This chain joins TRBV7-8 and TRBJ2-7; unclear D gene. This CDR3 contains 15 residues. V shed 0 bases and J shed 3 bases, with 12 bases lying between them. Germline V gene lookup returns CDR1 SGHVS and CDR2 FQNEAQ. The CDR3 sequence: CASSLASTSFYEQYF. The CDR3 DNA is TGTGCCAGCAGCTTAGCGTCGACTTCCTTCTACGAGCAGTACTTC.

This chain uses TRBV27 with TRBJ2-7; either TRBD1 or TRBD2 may fit D (5 bases each). The V and J ends lost 2 bases and 0 bases respectively, with 11 bases between them. Germline V gene lookup returns CDR1 MNHEY and CDR2 SMNVEV (reference sequence). The length of the CDR3 is 15 residues. This CDR3 reads CASSLRGRSSYEQYF. CDR3 nucleotides: TGTGCCAGCAGTTTACGGGGCAGAAGCTCCTACGAGCAGTACTTC.

The chain links TRBV3-1 to TRBJ1-5, with D possibly TRBD1 on 5 matching bases. CDR1 and CDR2 from the germline V gene are LGHDT and YNNKEL (reference sequence). The length of the CDR3 is 15 residues. Trimming stripped 5 bases from V and 6 bases from J, with 17 bases between. In nucleotides, the CDR3 is TGTGCCAGCAGCTTCAGTTCTCAGGGATCTCAGCCCCAGCATTTT. Its translation: CASSFSSQGSQPQHF.

The chain employs TRBV30 and TRBJ2-7; no reliable D call. The CDR3 extends over 11 amino acids. Trimming shortened V by 3 bases and J by 4 bases, and 7 bases separated the two germline ends. The germline V gene has CDR1 GTSNPN and CDR2 SVGIG (reference sequence). CDR3 amino acids: CAWRKQYEQYF. In DNA, the CDR3 is TGTGCCTGGAGGAAACAGTACGAGCAGTACTTC.

This clonotype was seen many times. The chain links TRBV5-1 to TRBJ2-1; 7 bases are shared with TRBD2. V was clipped by 0 bases and J by 7 bases; unmatched bases: 10. The germline CDR1 and CDR2 sequences are SGHRS and YFSETQ. This CDR3 region has 16 residues. The CDR3 DNA reads as TGCGCCAGCAGCTTGGCATGGAGCGGGGATGGGAATGAGCAGTTCTTC. It yields the protein CASSLAWSGDGNEQFF.

The rearrangement links TRBV10-1 to TRBJ2-7, with 13 bases fitting TRBD2. The CDR3 runs 16 residues. J gave up 6 bases and V 3 bases, and 8 bases lay outside the gene matches. CDR1 is WNHNN and CDR2 is SYGVQD in the germline V gene (reference sequence). The CDR3 reads CASSEWTSGSMGEQYF. DNA of the CDR3: TGCGCCAGCAGTGAATGGACTAGCGGGAGTATGGGCGAGCAGTACTTC.

This clonotype was picked up a small number of times. The chain has TRBV5-1 and TRBJ1-6; D is perhaps TRBD1 (5 bases). Germline CDR1 and CDR2: SGHRS and YFSETQ. This CDR3 contains 15 residues. V dropped 4 bases and J dropped 7 bases, with 15 bases sitting between them. The CDR3 DNA reads as TGCGCCAGCAGCCCGTCCGGGACCTTCAATTCACCCCTCCACTTT. Translated, it gives CASSPSGTFNSPLHF.

V usage is TRBV6-1 and J usage is TRBJ2-5; the match to TRBD1 covers 7 bases. The DNA end is a closer match to TRBJ2-7, so the J assignment may be wrong. This CDR3 is built from 16 residues. Germline lookup yields CDR1 MNHNS and CDR2 SASEGT. CDR3 in amino acids: CASSESGTEFSYEQYF. The CDR3 coding sequence is TGTGCCAGCAGTGAGTCCGGGACAGAATTTTCCTACGAGCAGTACTTC.